This T cell receptor (beta chain) was sequenced in a study of T cell changes during pregnancy in multiple sclerosis. Sequencing was performed with immunoSEQ multiplex PCR; in TCRdb, only in-frame clones are kept and a portion is missing. The repertoire holds about 17,000 clones, with 84% as singletons. The CDR3 has 18 residues. CDR1 is SGDLS, CDR2 YYNGEE, per germline. The ends lost 3 bases at V and 2 bases at J; junction bases unmatched: 13. The V gene is TRBV9, the J gene TRBJ2-3; 9 bases map to TRBD2. The sequencing here drew on CD8+ T cells from peripheral blood mononuclear cells, taken in the second trimester of pregnancy. This receptor was obtained from a female donor in good health, enrolled as a control in a pregnancy study. The CDR3 reads CASSGSGRLAAYTDTQYF. The DNA of the CDR3 is TGTGCCAGCAGCGGGTCGGGAAGACTAGCGGCGTACACAGATACGCAGTATTTT.